This T cell receptor beta chain was found in a study of identical twins. Unique molecular identifiers were present on the cDNA, which also gained a universal primer site by template switching. TCRdb re-derived calls from the 5' RACE reads in MiXCR, one entry per CDR3 protein. The table has 650,000 to 800,000 distinct CDR3 sequences, approximately 9% seen once. The germline V gene has CDR1 SEHNR and CDR2 FQNEAQ (reference sequence). This CDR3 region has 16 residues. Trimming cost V 5 bases and J 1 base, with 17 bases left between them. Separately, the same data were catalogued under a study of yellow fever vaccine responses in identical twins. That study reports: The authors reported partly convergent, partly personalized vaccine responses in identical twins.

What was sequenced was PBMCs. This sequence originates from a woman younger than 30 in good health. V usage is TRBV7-9 and J usage is TRBJ1-2; the D gene is possibly TRBD1 (6 bases). CDR3 protein: CASSRQTGPLNYGYTF. DNA of the CDR3: TGTGCCAGCAGCCGTCAGACAGGCCCGCTTAACTATGGCTACACCTTC.